The clone carrying this TCR beta chain showed up just a few times. V was clipped by 4 bases and J by 4 bases; unmatched bases: 3. This CDR3 contains 13 residues. Germline CDR1 SGHDN, CDR2 FVKESK. The data originate from a study of Graves' ophthalmopathy and Graves' hyperthyroidism. TCR beta CDR3 regions were amplified from RNA transcripts. First-round RT-PCR employed HTBI primers, with a second-round multiplex PCR after it. TCRdb reanalysed the multiplex PCR reads using MiXCR and keeps one entry per CDR3 protein. The sample records about 16,000 distinct CDR3 sequences, roughly 50% being singletons. This sequence originates from a woman aged 40-49 years with stable Graves' hyperthyroidism. Sample: peripheral blood. The chain employs TRBV14 and TRBJ1-2; 7 nucleotides agree with TRBD1. This chain's CDR3 is CASSLTGFYGYTF. The CDR3 DNA is TGTGCCAGCAGCCTGACAGGGTTCTATGGCTACACCTTC.